The clone carrying this T cell receptor beta chain came up many times. The sample comes from a study of CD8+CD57+ T cells in acquired aplastic anemia. Only patients with CD8+CD57+ cell expansion on flow cytometry were chosen for sequencing. CDR1 and CDR2 from the germline V gene are SGHDT and YYEEEE. The ends were cut back, 3 bases at V and 4 bases at J, with 22 bases in the middle. This CDR3 region has 17 residues. It was genomic DNA that served as the template for profiling TCR beta VDJ and CDR3. TCRdb redid the calling of the reads with MiXCR, one entry per CDR3 protein. Altogether roughly 200,000 distinct CDR3 sequences are present, 63% being singletons, with the ten largest covering approximately 40%.

The V call is TRBV5-6, the J call TRBJ1-1; TRBD1 is a possible D gene (5 bases). The sequenced material came from sorted CD4+, CD8+, or CD8+CD57+ T cells (not recorded which) from PBMCs. The clonotype was recovered from a human donor with aplastic anemia. The CDR3 DNA follows: TGTGCCAGCAGCTGGGGGATCCATATTATCGCGGGCACTGAAGCTTTCTTT. Protein sequence: CASSWGIHIIAGTEAFF.